The clone carrying this TCR beta chain was observed many times. The data derive from a study of spatial heterogeneity in lung cancer. The ends lost 4 bases at V and 7 bases at J; junction bases unmatched: 10. Germline values: CDR1 SQVTM, CDR2 ANQGSEA. The CDR3 runs to 13 residues. In TCRdb, the 5' RACE reads were re-called with MiXCR into one record per CDR3 protein. The data contain over 85,000 distinct CDR3 sequences, roughly a fifth of them singletons. The time point here: blood at routine non-recurrence follow-up after resection. Sequencing used PBMCs, obtained at follow-up. This clonotype originated in a male donor with early-stage non-small cell lung cancer. This chain uses TRBV29-1 with TRBJ2-7, with 7 bases matching TRBD2. CDR3 in amino acids: CSVGGSTSGEQYF. The CDR3 DNA reads as TGCAGCGTTGGCGGGAGTACCTCTGGAGAGCAGTACTTC.